This is a list of T cell receptor beta chains from one sample in a study of cytomegalovirus exposure and HLA in healthy donors. The method was immunoSEQ multiplex PCR; TCRdb's version includes in-frame clones alone and lacks a portion of them. The data hold approximately 150,000 clones, with 79% observed a single time. The specimen sequenced was PBMCs. These receptors all stem from a man aged 45-65 years in good health and CMV-seropositive. Both conserved end residues are part of each CDR3. A D gene is named only where the DNA matches it firmly. Size tells how often a clone was seen (once, few, many) or the class of an expanded clone, and some rows leave it out.

V: TRBV5-1; D: TRBD1; J: TRBJ1-1; size: once; length: 12; CDR3: CASSGTDLEAFF; DNA: TGCGCCAGCTCCGGGACAGATCTAGAAGCTTTCTTT
V: TRBV5-1; D: NA; J: TRBJ2-7; size: NA; length: 17; CDR3: CASSLVHGGRGTYEQYF; DNA: TGCGCCAGCAGCTTGGTCCACGGGGGTAGGGGAACCTACGAGCAGTACTTC
V: TRBV7-9; D: NA; J: TRBJ1-1; size: NA; length: 11; CDR3: CASSLWTEAFF; DNA: TGTGCCAGCAGCTTATGGACAGAAGCTTTCTTT
V: TRBV11-1; D: NA; J: TRBJ1-2; size: NA; length: 13; CDR3: CASSLPGGYGYTF; DNA: TGTGCCAGCAGCCTTCCCGGGGGATATGGCTACACCTTC
V: TRBV2; D: TRBD1; J: TRBJ2-6; size: NA; length: 17; CDR3: CASRPGQGTSGANVLTF; DNA: TGTGCCAGCAGACCGGGACAGGGGACTTCTGGGGCCAACGTCCTGACTTTC
V: TRBV30; D: NA; J: TRBJ1-3; size: NA; length: 15; CDR3: CAWSHRAPSGNTIYF; DNA: TGTGCCTGGAGTCATCGCGCCCCCTCTGGAAACACCATATATTTT
V: TRBV28; D: NA; J: TRBJ1-3; size: few; length: 16; CDR3: CASSDTGQLSGNTIYF; DNA: TGTGCCAGCAGTGATACCGGACAGCTCTCTGGAAACACCATATATTTT
V: TRBV7-2; D: NA; J: TRBJ2-3; size: few; length: 13; CDR3: CASRGQSPDTQYF; DNA: TGTGCCAGCAGGGGACAATCACCAGATACGCAGTATTTT
V: TRBV20-1; D: NA; J: TRBJ1-3; size: once; length: 11; CDR3: CSATSGNTIYF; DNA: TGCAGTGCTACGTCCGGAAACACCATATATTTT
V: TRBV27; D: TRBD2; J: TRBJ2-4; size: NA; length: 15; CDR3: CASSPGTSGRNIQYF; DNA: TGTGCCAGCAGTCCCGGGACTAGCGGGAGAAACATTCAGTACTTC
V: TRBV2; D: TRBD1; J: TRBJ2-6; size: NA; length: 16; CDR3: CASSGDRGTGANVLTF; DNA: TGTGCCAGCAGTGGGGACAGGGGAACTGGGGCCAACGTCCTGACTTTC
V: TRBV27; D: TRBD2; J: TRBJ2-3; size: NA; length: 17; CDR3: CASSFLVTSGSRDTQYF; DNA: TGTGCCAGCAGTTTTTTGGTGACTAGCGGGAGTCGGGATACGCAGTATTTT
V: TRBV7-9; D: NA; J: TRBJ1-5; size: NA; length: 17; CDR3: CASSTTNSGFSNQPQHF; DNA: TGTGCCAGCAGCACAACGAACTCAGGGTTTAGCAATCAGCCCCAGCATTTT
V: TRBV6-1; D: NA; J: TRBJ2-1; size: few; length: 13; CDR3: CASSEARENEQFF; DNA: TGTGCCAGCAGTGAAGCAAGAGAGAATGAGCAGTTCTTC
V: TRBV27; D: TRBD2; J: TRBJ2-1; size: NA; length: 15; CDR3: CASRRTSGRANEQFF; DNA: TGTGCCAGCAGAAGGACTAGCGGGAGGGCGAATGAGCAGTTCTTC
V: TRBV18; D: TRBD1; J: TRBJ2-5; size: few; length: 15; CDR3: CASSPRDRAQETQYF; DNA: TGTGCCAGCTCACCCCGGGACAGGGCCCAAGAGACCCAGTACTTC
V: TRBV28; D: TRBD2; J: TRBJ2-3; size: NA; length: 12; CDR3: CASSRGGDTQYF; DNA: TGTGCCAGCAGCCGCGGGGGGGATACGCAGTATTTT
V: TRBV28; D: TRBD2; J: TRBJ2-7; size: NA; length: 15; CDR3: CASSSSGRGSYEQYF; DNA: TGTGCCAGCAGCTCTAGCGGGAGAGGGTCCTACGAGCAGTACTTC
V: TRBV18; D: TRBD1; J: TRBJ1-2; size: NA; length: 14; CDR3: CASSPDRGLYGYTF; DNA: TGTGCCAGCTCCCCGGACAGGGGTCTCTATGGCTACACCTTC
V: TRBV30; D: TRBD1; J: TRBJ1-1; size: few; length: 15; CDR3: CAWSAGSGGAGEAFF; DNA: TGTGCCTGGAGTGCAGGCTCAGGGGGCGCCGGTGAAGCTTTCTTT
V: TRBV27; D: TRBD2; J: TRBJ2-5; size: NA; length: 16; CDR3: CASSPRLARSQETQYF; DNA: TGTGCCAGCAGCCCCAGACTAGCACGAAGTCAGGAGACCCAGTACTTC
V: TRBV2; D: NA; J: TRBJ2-7; size: NA; length: 11; CDR3: CASRTNVEQYF; DNA: TGTGCCAGCAGGACTAATGTCGAGCAGTACTTC
V: TRBV2; D: NA; J: TRBJ2-1; size: NA; length: 17; CDR3: CASSETLGGRAYNEQFF; DNA: TGTGCCAGCAGTGAGACCCTCGGGGGAAGGGCCTACAATGAGCAGTTCTTC
V: TRBV5-4; D: NA; J: TRBJ2-7; size: NA; length: 13; CDR3: CASSLGTTYEQYF; DNA: TGTGCCAGCAGCTTGGGGACTACCTACGAGCAGTACTTC
V: TRBV5-1; D: NA; J: TRBJ2-3; size: NA; length: 15; CDR3: CASSPRIDGTDTQYF; DNA: TGCGCCAGCAGCCCCAGGATAGATGGCACAGATACGCAGTATTTT
V: TRBV10-3; D: NA; J: TRBJ1-4; size: NA; length: 15; CDR3: CAISEGSGSGEKLFF; DNA: TGTGCCATCAGTGAAGGGTCGGGATCGGGTGAAAAACTGTTTTTT
V: TRBV5-4; D: TRBD2; J: TRBJ2-7; size: NA; length: 14; CDR3: CASTVGTSGGEQYF; DNA: TGTGCCAGCACCGTGGGGACTAGCGGTGGGGAGCAGTACTTC
V: TRBV7-2; D: NA; J: TRBJ2-1; size: NA; length: 16; CDR3: CASSLGFRLVGGEQFF; DNA: TGTGCCAGCAGCTTAGGATTTAGACTAGTGGGAGGTGAGCAGTTCTTC
V: TRBV5-1; D: NA; J: TRBJ2-7; size: NA; length: 14; CDR3: CASSLQGHTYEQYF; DNA: TGCGCCAGCAGCTTACAGGGACATACCTACGAGCAGTACTTC
V: TRBV7-9; D: NA; J: TRBJ2-3; size: few; length: 17; CDR3: CASSLGFGTISTDTQYF; DNA: TGTGCCAGCAGCTTAGGTTTCGGCACTATAAGCACAGATACGCAGTATTTT
V: TRBV30; D: NA; J: TRBJ2-4; size: once; length: 14; CDR3: CAWSNGLVKNIQYF; DNA: TGTGCCTGGAGCAACGGACTGGTCAAAAACATTCAGTACTTC
V: TRBV6-5; D: NA; J: TRBJ1-1; size: NA; length: 14; CDR3: CASSEPGDGTEAFF; DNA: TGTGCCAGCAGTGAACCAGGGGACGGAACTGAAGCTTTCTTT
V: TRBV6-5; D: TRBD2; J: TRBJ2-1; size: NA; length: 13; CDR3: CASSLQLAGEQFF; DNA: TGTGCCAGCAGTTTACAACTAGCGGGTGAGCAGTTCTTC
V: TRBV5-1; D: TRBD2; J: TRBJ2-1; size: NA; length: 17; CDR3: CASSSQSGGSSYNEQFF; DNA: TGCGCCAGCAGCTCACAGTCGGGGGGGAGCTCCTACAATGAGCAGTTCTTC
V: TRBV28; D: TRBD1; J: TRBJ1-5; size: NA; length: 16; CDR3: CASSRWGQGAEQPQHF; DNA: TGTGCCAGCAGCCGATGGGGGCAGGGGGCTGAACAGCCCCAGCATTTT
V: TRBV27; D: NA; J: TRBJ1-6; size: NA; length: 16; CDR3: CASRRYGSSYNSPLHF; DNA: TGTGCCAGCAGAAGATACGGGAGCTCCTATAATTCACCCCTCCACTTT
V: TRBV5-6; D: NA; J: TRBJ2-7; size: once; length: 13; CDR3: CASSLTGTYEQYF; DNA: TGTGCCAGCAGCTTAACGGGGACCTACGAGCAGTACTTC
V: TRBV11-3; D: NA; J: TRBJ2-2; size: NA; length: 12; CDR3: CASSLETGELFF; DNA: TGTGCCAGCAGCTTGGAGACCGGGGAGCTGTTTTTT
V: TRBV10-1; D: NA; J: TRBJ1-3; size: few; length: 15; CDR3: CASSPRQDPGNTIYF; DNA: TGCGCCAGCAGCCCACGACAGGATCCTGGAAACACCATATATTTT
V: TRBV4-2; D: TRBD2; J: TRBJ2-5; size: once; length: 17; CDR3: CASSQAGLAGVSETQYF; DNA: TGTGCCAGCAGCCAAGCGGGGCTAGCGGGAGTATCTGAGACCCAGTACTTC
V: TRBV4-1; D: TRBD2; J: TRBJ2-7; size: few; length: 16; CDR3: CASSSTTSGRFREQYF; DNA: TGCGCCAGCAGTAGCACTACTAGCGGCCGATTTCGGGAGCAGTACTTC
V: TRBV29-1; D: TRBD2; J: TRBJ2-1; size: NA; length: 14; CDR3: CSVERSSGYNEQFF; DNA: TGCAGCGTTGAGAGGTCTAGCGGCTACAATGAGCAGTTCTTC
V: TRBV10-3; D: TRBD2; J: TRBJ2-7; size: NA; length: 15; CDR3: CAISGTSGSSYEQYF; DNA: TGTGCCATCAGTGGGACTAGCGGGAGCTCCTACGAGCAGTACTTC
V: TRBV6-5; D: NA; J: TRBJ2-7; size: NA; length: 14; CDR3: CASSYSRGSHEQYF; DNA: TGTGCCAGCAGTTACTCTCGGGGGTCCCACGAGCAGTACTTC
V: TRBV5-4; D: NA; J: TRBJ2-1; size: NA; length: 14; CDR3: CASKAGRSYNEQFF; DNA: TGTGCCAGCAAAGCGGGTCGATCCTACAATGAGCAGTTCTTC
V: TRBV6-5; D: TRBD1; J: TRBJ2-7; size: NA; length: 15; CDR3: CASSRVTQGAYEQYF; DNA: TGTGCCAGCAGCCGCGTAACACAGGGGGCCTACGAGCAGTACTTC
V: TRBV5-1; D: TRBD2; J: TRBJ2-1; size: NA; length: 15; CDR3: CASSTGLVDGNEQFF; DNA: TGCGCCAGCAGCACCGGACTAGTTGATGGGAATGAGCAGTTCTTC
V: TRBV5-1; D: TRBD2; J: TRBJ2-7; size: NA; length: 14; CDR3: CASSPGLADYEQYF; DNA: TGCGCCAGCAGCCCCGGACTAGCGGACTACGAGCAGTACTTC
V: TRBV27; D: TRBD1; J: TRBJ2-7; size: NA; length: 14; CDR3: CASSLGQGAYEQYF; DNA: TGTGCCAGCAGCCTAGGGCAGGGGGCATACGAGCAGTACTTC
V: TRBV6-5; D: TRBD2; J: TRBJ2-5; size: NA; length: 14; CDR3: CASTQLGLAGEQYF; DNA: TGTGCCAGCACTCAACTGGGACTAGCGGGGGAGCAGTACTTC
V: TRBV11-2; D: TRBD2; J: TRBJ2-1; size: NA; length: 15; CDR3: CASSLSWQRGAWQFF; DNA: TGTGCCAGCAGCTTAAGCTGGCAGCGGGGCGCGTGGCAGTTCTTC
V: TRBV5-1; D: NA; J: TRBJ1-2; size: NA; length: 13; CDR3: CASRTGADYGYTF; DNA: TGCGCCAGCAGGACAGGAGCCGACTATGGCTACACCTTC
V: TRBV5-1; D: TRBD1; J: TRBJ2-1; size: NA; length: 16; CDR3: CASSADRMSSYNEQFF; DNA: TGCGCCAGCAGCGCGGACAGGATGAGCTCCTACAATGAGCAGTTCTTC